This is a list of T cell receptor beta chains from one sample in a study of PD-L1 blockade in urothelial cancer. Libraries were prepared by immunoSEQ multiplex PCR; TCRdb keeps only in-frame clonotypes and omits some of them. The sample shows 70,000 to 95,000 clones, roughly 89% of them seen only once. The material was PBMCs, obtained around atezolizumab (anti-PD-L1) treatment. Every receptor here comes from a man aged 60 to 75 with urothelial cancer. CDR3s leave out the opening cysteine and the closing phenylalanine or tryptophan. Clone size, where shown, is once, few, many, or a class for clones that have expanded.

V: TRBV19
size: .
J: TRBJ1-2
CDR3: ASMGTALAIYGYT

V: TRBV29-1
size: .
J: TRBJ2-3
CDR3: SVDGGGRTDTQY

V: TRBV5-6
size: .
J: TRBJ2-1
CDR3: ASSVFGTGPYNEQF

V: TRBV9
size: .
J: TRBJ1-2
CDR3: ASSSTGDYGYT

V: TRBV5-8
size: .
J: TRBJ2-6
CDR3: ASSSTVVGANVLT

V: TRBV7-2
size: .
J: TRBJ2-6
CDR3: ASSDRAISGANVLT

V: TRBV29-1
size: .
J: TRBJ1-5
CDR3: SAGMGGPNQPQH

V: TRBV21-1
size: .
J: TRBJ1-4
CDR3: ASSKRNGTGIPTTNEKLF

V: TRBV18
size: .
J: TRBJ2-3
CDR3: ASSPGTAQDTQY

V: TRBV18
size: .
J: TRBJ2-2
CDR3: ASSPGRTGMGTGELF

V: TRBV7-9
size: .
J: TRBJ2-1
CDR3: ASSLRSTGMAYNEQF

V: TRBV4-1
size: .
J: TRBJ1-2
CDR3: ASSQEDIMASGYT

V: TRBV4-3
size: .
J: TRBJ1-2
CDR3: ASSQGGQTNYGYT

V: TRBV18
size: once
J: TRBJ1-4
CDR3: ASSPPGQGSATNEKLF

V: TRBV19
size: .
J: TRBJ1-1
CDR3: ASSIDVNTEAF

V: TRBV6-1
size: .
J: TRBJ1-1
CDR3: ASIPTHDSDFKAF

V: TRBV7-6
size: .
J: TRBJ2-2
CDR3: ASSPTGLAGGWRTGELF

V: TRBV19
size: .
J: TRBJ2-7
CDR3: ASSIGATVRQTSPIKQY

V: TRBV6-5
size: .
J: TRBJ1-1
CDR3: ASSPQVNTEAF

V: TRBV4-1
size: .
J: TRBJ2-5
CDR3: ASTAQGAGETQY

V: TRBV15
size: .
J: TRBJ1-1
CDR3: ATSREDLTEAF

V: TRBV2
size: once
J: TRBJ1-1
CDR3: ASSSQGFTEAF

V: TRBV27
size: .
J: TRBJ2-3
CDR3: ASSSAGAGTDTQY

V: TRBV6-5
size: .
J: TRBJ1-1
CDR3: ATRDSLYTEAF

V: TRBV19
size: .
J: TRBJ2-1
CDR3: ASSPAGGLKEQF

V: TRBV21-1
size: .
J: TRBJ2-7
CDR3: ASSKALSRGHGYEQY

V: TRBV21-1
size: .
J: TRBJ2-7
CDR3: ASSTRGLAGLKSSYEQY

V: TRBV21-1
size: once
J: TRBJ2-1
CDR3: ASSKVELYYNEQF

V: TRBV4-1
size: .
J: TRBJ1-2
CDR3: ASSQSSPDRGASFNYGYT

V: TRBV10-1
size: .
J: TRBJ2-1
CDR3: ASSESSGRANEQF

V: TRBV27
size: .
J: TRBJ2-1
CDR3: ASSLYVFGNSGGSGRNEQF

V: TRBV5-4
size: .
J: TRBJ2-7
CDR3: ASSSRREGLEQY

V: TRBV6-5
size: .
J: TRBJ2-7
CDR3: ASSYSRGYEQY

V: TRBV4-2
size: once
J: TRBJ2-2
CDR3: ASSGQRNTNTGELF

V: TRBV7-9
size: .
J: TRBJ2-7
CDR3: ASSFEGTAYEQY

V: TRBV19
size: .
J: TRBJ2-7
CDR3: ASSLQRGLYEQY